This T cell receptor beta chain was sequenced during a study of identical twins. TCRdb called the 5' RACE reads again in MiXCR, with one record for every CDR3 protein. The data show roughly 750,000 distinct CDR3 sequences, 21% seen once. This CDR3 contains 17 residues. V dropped 0 bases and J dropped 1 base, with 14 bases sitting between them. The germline CDR1 and CDR2 sequences are LGHNA and YSLEER. This clonotype came up a few times. These data were likewise used in another study, on T cells expressing NK-cell markers.

Sequenced: PBMCs. The TCR was taken from a woman under 30 in good health. The rearrangement joins TRBV4-3 to TRBJ2-3; the D gene is possibly TRBD2 (6 bases). The CDR3 protein is CASSQDLWGGGTDTQYF. DNA for the CDR3: TGCGCCAGCAGCCAAGATCTCTGGGGAGGCGGCACAGATACGCAGTATTTT.